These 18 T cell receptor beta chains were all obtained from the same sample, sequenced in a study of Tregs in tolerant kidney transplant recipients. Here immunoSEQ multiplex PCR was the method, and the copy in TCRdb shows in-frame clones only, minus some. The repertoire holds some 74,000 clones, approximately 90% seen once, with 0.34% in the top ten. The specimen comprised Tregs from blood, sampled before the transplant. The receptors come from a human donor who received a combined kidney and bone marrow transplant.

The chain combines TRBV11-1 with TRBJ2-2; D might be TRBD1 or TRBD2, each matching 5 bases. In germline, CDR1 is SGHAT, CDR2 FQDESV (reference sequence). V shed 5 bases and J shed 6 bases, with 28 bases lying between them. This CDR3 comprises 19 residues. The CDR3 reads CASSHALGTTRERSGELFF. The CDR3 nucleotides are TGTGCCAGCAGCCATGCACTCGGGACCACCCGAGAAAGGTCCGGGGAGCTGTTTTTT.

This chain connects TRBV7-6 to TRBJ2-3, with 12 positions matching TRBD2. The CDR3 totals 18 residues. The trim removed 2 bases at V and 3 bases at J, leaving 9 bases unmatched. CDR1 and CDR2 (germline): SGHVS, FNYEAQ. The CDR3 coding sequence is TGTGCCAGCAGCTTAAAGTCGACTAGCGGGAGCCAGACAGATACGCAGTATTTT. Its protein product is CASSLKSTSGSQTDTQYF.

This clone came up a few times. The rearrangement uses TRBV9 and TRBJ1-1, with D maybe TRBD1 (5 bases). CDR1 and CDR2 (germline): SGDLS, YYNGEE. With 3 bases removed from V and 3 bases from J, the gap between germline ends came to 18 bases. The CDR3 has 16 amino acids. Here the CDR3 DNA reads TGTGCCAGCAGCGCTGGCCACCGGGGGGTGGACACTGAAGCTTTCTTT. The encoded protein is CASSAGHRGVDTEAFF.

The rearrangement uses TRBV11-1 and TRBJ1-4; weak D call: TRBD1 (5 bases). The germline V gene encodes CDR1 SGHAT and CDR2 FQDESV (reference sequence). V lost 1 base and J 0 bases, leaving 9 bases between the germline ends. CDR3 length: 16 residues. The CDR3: CASSLGTTATNEKLFF. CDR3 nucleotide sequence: TGTGCCAGCAGCTTAGGGACAACTGCAACTAATGAAAAACTGTTTTTT.

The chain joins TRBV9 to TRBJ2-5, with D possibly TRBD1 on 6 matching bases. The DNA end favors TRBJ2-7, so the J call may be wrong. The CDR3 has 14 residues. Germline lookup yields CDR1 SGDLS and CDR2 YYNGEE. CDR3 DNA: TGTGCCAGCAGCCTTTCCGGGACAAGCCACGAGCAGTACTTC. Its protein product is CASSLSGTSHEQYF.

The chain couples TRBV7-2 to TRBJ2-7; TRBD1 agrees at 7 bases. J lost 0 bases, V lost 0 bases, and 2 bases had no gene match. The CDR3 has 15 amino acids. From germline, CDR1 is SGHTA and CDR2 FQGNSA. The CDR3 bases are TGTGCCAGCAGCTTAGCAGGGGGCCGCTCCTACGAGCAGTACTTC. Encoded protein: CASSLAGGRSYEQYF.

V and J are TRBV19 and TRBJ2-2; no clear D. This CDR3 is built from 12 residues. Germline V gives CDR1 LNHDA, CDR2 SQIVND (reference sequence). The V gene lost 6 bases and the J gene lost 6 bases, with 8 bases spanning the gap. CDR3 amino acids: CASREGAGELFF. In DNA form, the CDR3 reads TGTGCCAGTAGGGAAGGAGCCGGGGAGCTGTTTTTT.

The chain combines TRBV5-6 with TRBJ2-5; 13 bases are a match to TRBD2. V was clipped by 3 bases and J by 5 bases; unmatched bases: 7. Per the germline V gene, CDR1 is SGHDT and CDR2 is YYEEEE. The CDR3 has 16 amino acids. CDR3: CASSSPGLAGKETQYF. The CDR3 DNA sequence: TGTGCCAGCAGCTCCCCGGGACTAGCGGGAAAGGAGACCCAGTACTTC.

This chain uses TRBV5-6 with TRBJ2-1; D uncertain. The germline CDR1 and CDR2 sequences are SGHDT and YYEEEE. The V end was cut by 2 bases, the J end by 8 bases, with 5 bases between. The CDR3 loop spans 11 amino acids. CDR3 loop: CASSFGDEQFF. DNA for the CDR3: TGTGCCAGCAGCTTCGGCGATGAGCAGTTCTTC.

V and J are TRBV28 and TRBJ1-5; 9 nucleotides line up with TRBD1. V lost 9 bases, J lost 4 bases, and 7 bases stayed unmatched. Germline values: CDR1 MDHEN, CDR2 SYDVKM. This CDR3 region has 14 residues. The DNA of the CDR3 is TGTGCCAGTCTTTACGGGACAGGGAATCAGCCCCAGCATTTT. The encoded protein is CASLYGTGNQPQHF.

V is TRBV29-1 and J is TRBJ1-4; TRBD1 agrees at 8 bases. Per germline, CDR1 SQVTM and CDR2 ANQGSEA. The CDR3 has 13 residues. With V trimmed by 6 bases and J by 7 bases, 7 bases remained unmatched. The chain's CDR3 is CSVSTGASEKLFF. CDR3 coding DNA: TGCAGCGTGTCGACAGGGGCCAGTGAAAAACTGTTTTTT. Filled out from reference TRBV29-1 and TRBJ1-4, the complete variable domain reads SAVISQKPSRDICQRGTSLTIQCQVDSQVTMMFWYRQQPGQSLTLIATANQGSEATYESGFVIDKFPISRPNLTFSTLTVSNMSPEDSSIYLCSVSTGASEKLFFGSGTQLSVL.

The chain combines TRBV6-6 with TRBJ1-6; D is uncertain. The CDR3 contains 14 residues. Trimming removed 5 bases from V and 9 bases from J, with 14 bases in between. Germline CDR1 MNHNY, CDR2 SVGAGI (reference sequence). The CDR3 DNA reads TGTGCCAGCAGTCCGATCGCCGGGAGTTCACCCCTCCACTTT. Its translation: CASSPIAGSSPLHF.

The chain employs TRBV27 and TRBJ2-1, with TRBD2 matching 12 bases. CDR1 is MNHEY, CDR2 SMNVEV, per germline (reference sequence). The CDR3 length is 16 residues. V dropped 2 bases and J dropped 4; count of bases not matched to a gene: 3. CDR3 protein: CASSLNLAGGYNEQFF. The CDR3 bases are TGTGCCAGCAGTTTAAACCTAGCGGGAGGGTACAATGAGCAGTTCTTC.

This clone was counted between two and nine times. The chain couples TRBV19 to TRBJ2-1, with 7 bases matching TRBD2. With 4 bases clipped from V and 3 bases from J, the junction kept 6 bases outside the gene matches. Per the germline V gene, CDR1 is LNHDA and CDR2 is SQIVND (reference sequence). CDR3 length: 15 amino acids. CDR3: CASSTSGMVYNEQFF. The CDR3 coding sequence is TGTGCCAGTAGTACGAGCGGGATGGTCTACAATGAGCAGTTCTTC.

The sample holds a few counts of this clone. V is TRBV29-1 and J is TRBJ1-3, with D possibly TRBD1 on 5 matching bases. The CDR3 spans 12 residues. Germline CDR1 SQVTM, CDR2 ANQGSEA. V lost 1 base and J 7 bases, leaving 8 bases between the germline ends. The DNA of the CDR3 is TGCAGCGTTGAAGCAGGGCTCAACACCATATATTTT. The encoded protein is CSVEAGLNTIYF.

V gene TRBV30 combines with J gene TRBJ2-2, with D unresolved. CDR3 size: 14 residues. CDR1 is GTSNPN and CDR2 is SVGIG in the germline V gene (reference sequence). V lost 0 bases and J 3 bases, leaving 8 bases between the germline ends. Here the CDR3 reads CAWSVLRDTGELFF. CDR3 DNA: TGTGCCTGGAGTGTATTAAGAGACACCGGGGAGCTGTTTTTT.

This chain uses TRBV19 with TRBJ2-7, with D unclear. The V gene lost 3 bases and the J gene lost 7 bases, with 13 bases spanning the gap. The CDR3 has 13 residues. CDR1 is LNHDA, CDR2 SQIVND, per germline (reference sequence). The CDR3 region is CASSMEPAVEQYF. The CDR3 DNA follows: TGTGCCAGTAGTATGGAACCCGCGGTGGAGCAGTACTTC.

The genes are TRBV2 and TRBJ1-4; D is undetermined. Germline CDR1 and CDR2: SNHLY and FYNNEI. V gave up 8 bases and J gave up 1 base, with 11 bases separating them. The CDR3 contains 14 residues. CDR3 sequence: CASRRRETNEKLFF. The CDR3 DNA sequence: TGTGCCAGCCGTCGGAGGGAAACTAATGAAAAACTGTTTTTT.